This entry lists 10 T cell receptor beta chains sequenced from one sample in a study of control samples from healthy donors and cancer patients. Data came from immunoSEQ multiplex PCR; TCRdb stores just in-frame clones and leaves some out. The sample holds around 200,000 clones, roughly 91% seen once. The sequencing sample was made of blood. The source of these receptors is a woman between 25 and 40 years old in good health.

The chain employs TRBV6-4 and TRBJ1-6, with 10 bases lining up with TRBD1. The V and J ends lost 0 bases and 9 bases, in that order; junction bases with no gene match: 5. Germline-derived CDR1 and CDR2 are MRHNA and SNTAGT. The CDR3 totals 16 residues. The CDR3 spells CASSDSSTGGGSPLHF. The CDR3 nucleotides are TGTGCCAGCAGTGACTCTTCGACAGGGGGCGGTTCACCCCTCCACTTT.

This chain uses TRBV28 with TRBJ1-4; 7 bases are shared with TRBD1. This CDR3 is built from 15 residues. The V gene's germline CDR1 is MDHEN and CDR2 SYDVKM. The V and J ends lost 5 bases and 3 bases, in that order; junction bases with no gene match: 6. CDR3 amino acids: CASSNRGRANEKLFF. The CDR3 DNA sequence: TGTGCCAGCAGTAACAGGGGTAGGGCTAATGAAAAACTGTTTTTT.

This chain's CDR3 is CASSPRTDTQYF. The CDR3 DNA sequence: TGTGCCAGTAGTCCCCGCACAGATACGCAGTATTTT. The V call is TRBV19, the J call TRBJ2-3; the D is unclear. The germline gives CDR1 LNHDA, CDR2 SQIVND (reference sequence). The CDR3 loop spans 12 amino acids. The V and J ends lost 5 bases and 1 base respectively, with 4 bases between them.

This rearrangement joins TRBV6-2 or TRBV6-3 to TRBJ2-1; D possibly corresponds to TRBD2 (6 bases). The CDR3 runs 16 residues. The V end lost 2 bases, the J end lost 0 bases, and 11 bases lay between the germline ends. From germline, CDR1 is MNHEY and CDR2 SVGEGT. Written as DNA, the CDR3 is TGTGCCAGCAGTTACGCGGGGCCGAGCTCCTACAATGAGCAGTTCTTC. This gives the protein CASSYAGPSSYNEQFF.

This clone appeared once. The chain has TRBV19 and TRBJ1-5; D not certain. V shed 3 bases and J shed 5 bases, with 8 bases lying between them. Germline V gene lookup returns CDR1 LNHDA and CDR2 SQIVND (reference sequence). The CDR3 length is 13 residues. CDR3 nucleotide sequence: TGTGCCAGTAGTATTACATACTATCAGCCCCAGCATTTT. This translates into CASSITYYQPQHF. The full variable domain, in which reference TRBV19 and TRBJ1-5 provide the parts outside the CDR3, is DGGITQSPKYLFRKEGQNVTLSCEQNLNHDAMYWYRQDPGQGLRLIYYSQIVNDFQKGDIAEGYSVSREKKESFPLTVTSAQKNPTAFYLCASSITYYQPQHFGDGTRLSIL.

The genes are TRBV7-9 and TRBJ2-1; 14 positions agree with TRBD2. The CDR3 has 17 amino acids. Per the germline V gene, CDR1 is SEHNR and CDR2 is FQNEAQ (reference sequence). V trimming: 0 bases; J trimming: 8 bases; junction bases outside the gene matches: 6. CDR3 in amino acids: CASSLATSGGDRDEQFF. The CDR3 nucleotides are TGTGCCAGCAGCTTAGCGACTAGCGGGGGGGATAGGGATGAGCAGTTCTTC. The full variable domain, in which reference TRBV7-9 and TRBJ2-1 provide the parts outside the CDR3, is DTGVSQNPRHKITKRGQNVTFRCDPISEHNRLYWYRQTLGQGPEFLTYFQNEAQLEKSRLLSDRFSAERPKGSFSTLEIQRTEQGDSAMYLCASSLATSGGDRDEQFFGPGTRLTVL.

This chain joins TRBV5-1 and TRBJ2-3; 9 nucleotides align to TRBD2. Germline assignment: CDR1 SGHRS and CDR2 YFSETQ. V lost 2 bases to trimming and J lost 2 bases; unmatched junction nucleotides: 3. This CDR3 region has 15 residues. CDR3 in DNA: TGCGCCAGCAGCTTCCGCGGGGGGGCCACAGATACGCAGTATTTT. Translating gives CASSFRGGATDTQYF.

The chain uses TRBV19 and TRBJ2-2; 7 nucleotides match TRBD1. Germline CDR1 is LNHDA and CDR2 is SQIVND (reference sequence). Losses at the gene ends were 3 bases for V and 5 bases for J; bases not matched to a gene: 3. This CDR3 region has 14 residues. The CDR3 coding sequence is TGTGCCAGTAGTATTCCAGGGGGAACCGGGGAGCTGTTTTTT. This gives the protein CASSIPGGTGELFF.

This sequence joins TRBV29-1 and TRBJ1-2; unclear D gene. CDR3 length: 11 residues. Germline V gives CDR1 SQVTM, CDR2 ANQGSEA. V lost 4 bases, J lost 2 bases, and 5 bases lay in between. As DNA, the CDR3 is TGCAGCGTTGGAGGGAACTATGGCTACACCTTC. Its protein is CSVGGNYGYTF.

This chain links TRBV2 with TRBJ1-2; 10 nucleotides align to TRBD1. CDR3 length: 12 amino acids. The junction had 5 bases not matched to a gene; V was cut back by 6 bases and J by 10 bases. Germline V gives CDR1 SNHLY, CDR2 FYNNEI. CDR3 residues: CASSPGTGDYTF. The CDR3 DNA reads as TGTGCCAGCAGCCCCGGGACAGGGGACTACACCTTC.